This paragraph reports one T cell receptor (beta chain). The target antigen is unknown. The sample originates from a study of long-term antiretroviral therapy in people with HIV. Study-level findings and limits: The study collected no data on ART adherence, viral resistance or therapy changes.

The germline CDR1 and CDR2 sequences are SEHNR and FQNEAQ (reference sequence). The germline V and J ends were trimmed by 1 base and 11 bases, with 8 bases remaining between them. The CDR3 runs 11 residues. This was the immunoSEQ v3.0 assay at survey level. Sequencing efforts were directed toward about 35,000-50,000 T-cell genomes per sample. Measured with immunoSEQ multiplex PCR; TCRdb has only the in-frame clones, and not every one. The profile shows tens of thousands of clones, 70% to 85% of them singletons. This clonotype originated in a man aged 45-65 years with HIV. Sequencing was performed on unsorted PBMCs, taken 3 years after starting antiretroviral therapy. The chain employs TRBV7-9 and TRBJ1-2, with D maybe TRBD1 (6 bases). In DNA form, the CDR3 reads TGTGCCAGCAGCTTAGGGGGGGCTTACACCTTC. It specifies CASSLGGAYTF.